The 15 T cell receptor beta chains below all came from one sample that was sequenced in a study of T cell responses to AZD1222 COVID-19 vaccine. Clones were read by immunoSEQ multiplex PCR, and TCRdb kept only the in-frame ones, dropping some. The sample shows about 120,000 clones, roughly 89% of them seen only once. The sequencing here drew on peripheral blood, taken 28 days after the second AZD1222 dose. Every receptor here comes from an adult who received the AZD1222 COVID-19 vaccine.

The chain is built from TRBV12-5 and TRBJ1-5, with D perhaps TRBD1 (6 bases). CDR1 and CDR2 (germline): LGHNT, FRNRAP. The V and J ends lost 6 bases and 5 bases respectively, with 14 bases between them. The CDR3 is made up of 14 amino acids. The CDR3 reads CASGPLTGYQPQHF. The CDR3 DNA reads TGTGCTAGTGGCCCACTAACAGGGTATCAGCCCCAGCATTTT.

The gene calls are TRBV18 and TRBJ1-2, with 7 positions matching TRBD1. The CDR3 runs to 15 residues. In germline, CDR1 is KGHSH, CDR2 LQKENI. V dropped 4 bases and J dropped 6; count of bases not matched to a gene: 11. CDR3 in DNA: TGTGCCAGCTCACAGGGGGCGCGGCGGGGTGATGGCTACACCTTC. It codes for CASSQGARRGDGYTF.

This chain connects TRBV11-3 to TRBJ1-2, with 7 bases that match TRBD1. Per the germline V gene, CDR1 is SGHNT and CDR2 is YENEEA. The CDR3 contains 12 residues. Germline trimming cut 5 bases from V and 6 bases from J; bases unmatched to any gene: 3. The CDR3 DNA reads as TGTGCCAGCAGCCCGGGACAGAATGGCTACACCTTC. The encoded protein is CASSPGQNGYTF.

This chain joins TRBV6-1 and TRBJ1-3, with D hard to call. Trimming shortened V by 4 bases and J by 0 bases, and 13 bases separated the two germline ends. CDR3 size: 16 residues. Germline lookup yields CDR1 MNHNS and CDR2 SASEGT. The CDR3: CASSGQTSSSGNTIYF. CDR3 nucleotides: TGTGCCAGCAGTGGTCAAACCTCTTCCTCTGGAAACACCATATATTTT.

V gene TRBV12-5 combines with J gene TRBJ2-2; possibly TRBD1 or TRBD2 for D (6 bases each). Deletions cut 5 bases from V and 7 bases from J, with 17 bases between. The CDR3 length is 15 residues. The germline gives CDR1 LGHNT, CDR2 FRNRAP. The CDR3 sequence is CASGIPVGGIGELFF. In DNA, the CDR3 is TGTGCTAGTGGTATTCCTGTGGGGGGCATCGGGGAGCTGTTTTTT.

The chain joins TRBV5-4 to TRBJ2-1; D ambiguous. The CDR3 extends over 11 amino acids. Trimming removed 7 bases at V and 8 bases at J, with 10 bases between. Germline loops: CDR1 SGHNT, CDR2 YYREEE (reference sequence). CDR3 coding DNA: TGTGCCAGCGCCATTGGCGATGAGCAGTTCTTC. It codes for CASAIGDEQFF.

V usage is TRBV7-8 and J usage is TRBJ2-1; no reliable D call. V lost 5 bases and J 7 bases, leaving 6 bases between the germline ends. Per germline, CDR1 SGHVS and CDR2 FQNEAQ. This CDR3 contains 11 residues. The CDR3: CASSLLNEQFF. CDR3 nucleotide sequence: TGTGCCAGCAGCCTCCTGAATGAGCAGTTCTTC.

V and J are TRBV27 and TRBJ2-5, with no clear D. CDR1 is MNHEY, CDR2 SMNVEV, per germline (reference sequence). The length of the CDR3 is 14 residues. Trimming took 2 bases from V and 5 from J, leaving 12 bases between them. DNA for the CDR3: TGTGCCAGCAGTTTACGGGCCAGGACGGAGACCCAGTACTTC. This codes for CASSLRARTETQYF.

The CDR3 sequence is CASSATGSNTEAFF. As DNA, the CDR3 is TGTGCCAGCAGCGCGACAGGGTCGAACACTGAAGCTTTCTTT. The chain is built from TRBV9 and TRBJ1-1; TRBD1 matches 7 bases. This CDR3 is 14 amino acids long. Germline V gene sequence: CDR1 SGDLS, CDR2 YYNGEE. Unmatched junction bases numbered 3, after V lost 3 bases and J lost 1 base.

The V call is TRBV5-8, the J call TRBJ1-2; no clear D gene. Trimming cost V 1 base and J 6 bases, with 10 bases left between them. This CDR3 is built from 13 residues. Germline CDR1 reads SGHTS; CDR2 reads YDEGEE. CDR3 sequence: CASSLTDQNGYTF. The CDR3 DNA sequence: TGTGCCAGCAGCTTGACCGACCAGAATGGCTACACCTTC.

The gene calls are TRBV7-8 and TRBJ1-2; D is uncertain. Looked up from germline, CDR1 is SGHVS and CDR2 is FQNEAQ. Trimming shortened V by 2 bases and J by 6 bases, and 7 bases separated the two germline ends. The CDR3 is made up of 12 amino acids. CDR3 in DNA: TGTGCCAGCAGCTTAATTCTTAATGGCTACACCTTC. Residues: CASSLILNGYTF.

The chain carries TRBV19 and TRBJ1-1; D is possibly TRBD1 (5 bases). The CDR3 is made up of 14 amino acids. Between the trimmed V and J ends, which lost 5 bases and 3 bases, there was a span of 13 bases. The germline V gene encodes CDR1 LNHDA and CDR2 SQIVND (reference sequence). CDR3 nucleotides: TGTGCCAGTAGTCAGAACGGGGGTGACACTGAAGCTTTCTTT. It encodes CASSQNGGDTEAFF. The variable domain in full, with the rest retrieved from reference TRBV19 and TRBJ1-1, is DGGITQSPKYLFRKEGQNVTLSCEQNLNHDAMYWYRQDPGQGLRLIYYSQIVNDFQKGDIAEGYSVSREKKESFPLTVTSAQKNPTAFYLCASSQNGGDTEAFFGQGTRLTVV.

V usage is TRBV5-1 and J usage is TRBJ2-5; D not certain. CDR3 size: 15 residues. Germline V CDR1 and CDR2: SGHRS, YFSETQ. V was shortened by 0 bases and J by 0 bases, with 9 bases between the two germline ends. CDR3 in DNA: TGCGCCAGCAGCTTGGAACCAGCTAACCAAGAGACCCAGTACTTC. Translation: CASSLEPANQETQYF.

V and J are TRBV20-1 and TRBJ2-7; D possibly uses TRBD1 or TRBD2 (5 bases each). V lost 3 bases, J lost 3 bases, and 12 bases lay in between. The CDR3 has 13 residues. The germline CDR1 and CDR2 sequences are DFQATT and SNEGSKA (reference sequence). CDR3 bases: TGCAGTGCTAGTTCCCGGGACGGCTACGAGCAGTACTTC. It yields the protein CSASSRDGYEQYF.

This chain uses TRBV3-1 (or the pseudogene TRBV3-2) with TRBJ2-7, with 11 bases aligning to TRBD1. Germline V gene data show CDR1 as LGHDT and CDR2 as YNNKEL (reference sequence). Unmatched junction bases numbered 6, after V lost 3 bases and J lost 5 bases. The CDR3 is 15 amino acids. The CDR3 here is CASSHLGQGVNEQYF. CDR3 nucleotides: TGTGCCAGCAGCCACCTGGGACAGGGGGTAAACGAGCAGTACTTC.